The rows below give T cell receptor beta chains drawn from one sample of a study of a mutant IDH1 vaccine in newly diagnosed glioma. These TCRs are of unknown antigen specificity. Using immunoSEQ multiplex PCR, the repertoire was profiled, and TCRdb retains in-frame clones only, with some absent. The table includes more than 30,000 clones, 90% detected once. This sample comprised PBMCs, obtained from a glioma patient whose treatment included an IDH1 peptide vaccine. These receptors all stem from a man aged 18 to 30 with glioma. The CDR3 runs from the conserved cysteine through the conserved F or W. A D gene is named only where the DNA matches it firmly. Clone sizes are given selectively: once, few, many, or a class where the clone is expanded.

d_gene	v_gene	abundance	j_gene	CDR3aa	CDR3nt
TRBD1	TRBV10-3	-	TRBJ1-5	CAVTGGKNQPQHF	TGTGCCGTTACAGGGGGGAAAAATCAGCCCCAGCATTTT
-	TRBV10-3	-	TRBJ2-5	CAIKPDVLETQYF	TGTGCCATCAAACCGGACGTTTTAGAGACCCAGTACTTC
-	TRBV4-1	few	TRBJ1-4	CASSPDSGKLFF	TGCGCCAGCAGTCCTGACAGCGGAAAACTGTTTTTT
-	TRBV4-2	-	TRBJ1-2	CASSQDLSNYGYTF	TGTGCCAGCAGCCAAGATCTAAGTAACTATGGCTACACCTTC
-	TRBV5-1	-	TRBJ2-1	CASSLWGRNNEQFF	TGCGCCAGCAGCTTATGGGGGAGAAACAATGAGCAGTTCTTC
-	TRBV4-1	-	TRBJ2-7	CASSQDRGTYEQYF	TGCGCCAGCAGCCAAGATAGGGGTACCTACGAGCAGTACTTC
TRBD2	TRBV9	-	TRBJ2-1	CASSVGASGGALFF	TGTGCCAGCAGCGTAGGGGCTAGCGGGGGTGCCCTCTTCTTC
-	TRBV5-6	-	TRBJ1-3	CASSLSWRSGASGNTIYF	TGTGCCAGCAGCTTGAGTTGGCGTTCAGGGGCCTCTGGAAACACCATATATTTT
TRBD1	TRBV10-1	-	TRBJ1-1	CASSEGTGPTEAFF	TGCGCCAGCAGTGAGGGGACAGGGCCCACTGAAGCTTTCTTT
TRBD2	TRBV5-1	-	TRBJ2-5	CASSFTGLLQETQYF	TGCGCCAGCAGCTTCACGGGACTACTACAAGAGACCCAGTACTTC
-	TRBV5-6	-	TRBJ1-1	CASNRREARAFF	TGTGCCAGCAACCGACGTGAGGCGCGCGCTTTCTTT
TRBD2	TRBV30	-	TRBJ2-3	CAWSPLVGGEDTQYF	TGTGCCTGGAGTCCACTAGTGGGGGGGGAAGATACGCAGTATTTT
-	TRBV2	once	TRBJ1-5	CASGGTALSNQPQHF	TGTGCCAGCGGGGGGACGGCCCTTAGCAATCAGCCCCAGCATTTT
TRBD1	TRBV10-2	-	TRBJ1-4	CASSVGGGEGKLFF	TGCGCCAGCAGTGTAGGGGGCGGAGAGGGAAAACTGTTTTTT
-	TRBV19	-	TRBJ1-5	CASSIDPVAANQPQHF	TGTGCCAGTAGTATAGATCCGGTGGCAGCCAATCAGCCCCAGCATTTT
TRBD1	TRBV10-3	once	TRBJ1-2	CAINDQGARRGYTF	TGTGCCATCAACGATCAGGGGGCGAGACGTGGCTACACCTTC
TRBD2	TRBV5-1	-	TRBJ2-2	CASSLASGTSGGNTGELFF	TGCGCCAGCAGCTTGGCCAGCGGGACTAGCGGGGGGAACACCGGGGAGCTGTTTTTT
TRBD1	TRBV27	-	TRBJ1-3	CASSDRGTGNTIYF	TGTGCCAGCAGTGACAGGGGCACTGGAAACACCATATATTTT
TRBD2	TRBV7-8	once	TRBJ2-2	CASSSSRGAGELFF	TGTGCCAGCAGCTCCTCACGGGGGGCCGGGGAGCTGTTTTTT
TRBD1	TRBV7-9	-	TRBJ1-2	CASSSSDRGPGGYTF	TGTGCCAGCAGCTCATCCGACAGGGGGCCGGGAGGCTACACCTTC
-	TRBV10-3	-	TRBJ1-2	CAISERGDYGYTF	TGTGCCATCAGTGAGCGAGGGGACTATGGCTACACCTTC
-	TRBV7-2	-	TRBJ2-1	CASSPRRQDNEQFF	TGTGCCAGCAGCCCACGTAGGCAGGACAATGAGCAGTTCTTC
TRBD1	TRBV27	-	TRBJ1-2	CASSPGQGYYGYTF	TGTGCCAGCAGTCCGGGACAGGGTTATTATGGCTACACCTTC
TRBD1	TRBV9	-	TRBJ2-7	CASSFGQGGTYEQYF	TGTGCCAGCAGCTTTGGACAGGGGGGCACCTACGAGCAGTACTTC